This record covers a single T cell receptor (beta chain). Compared with the rest of its sample, this clone is large (0.1 to 1%). Within one base of it there is no much larger clone, and no base qualities were kept. The RNeasy Mini kit was used to extract total RNA, and the SuperScript VILO kit was used to synthesize cDNA from roughly 100-300 ng RNA. CDR3 regions were amplified with multiplexed V- and J-gene primers designed to reduce differential amplification bias. The immunoSEQ platform was used for CDR3 amplification and for high-throughput sequencing of TCRalpha and TCRbeta. In the original analysis: Analysis of the sequencing data, covering V gene frequency, CDR3 length and V/J pairing, was done with immunoSEQ Analyzer 2.0. Repertoire analyses kept only productive rearrangements that lacked stop codons. Clonotype diversity per donor was quantified with Shannon and Simpson diversity indices. IMGT conventions were followed for CDR3 definitions, and WebLogo sequence logos were used to visualize conserved CDR3 motifs. To limit the effect of sequence-frequency bias, gene-usage abundance was also recalculated from unique clonotype counts. What TCRdb holds here is the immuneACCESS table cut down to in-frame rearrangements. Part of the clones is not present; checked against another copy, under half of the missing clones reflect an unresolved V gene, and the others are unexplained. The DNA gave D and trimming, while V, J and clone size come from that table. The sample table holds 100 to 150 clones, of which roughly 18% were seen once. The ten largest clones add up to around 50% of the sample.

For roughly three weeks, the CD8 T cells were restimulated once a week using irradiated TAP-deficient T2 cells pulsed with peptide (roughly 1.1 uM). Prior influenza exposure was inferred from donor age and from positive M1 tetramer staining in every donor. Cultures were fed every 3 to 4 days with AIM-V medium containing human serum, MLA-144 supernatant and recombinant IL-2. Peripheral blood mononuclear cells were isolated from fresh blood samples by Ficoll Paque Plus density separation. CD8 T cells were enriched from PBMCs by positive selection with human CD8 MicroBeads. M1 dextramer-positive CD8 T cells were FACS-sorted from the expanded cultures and lysed for RNA isolation. This sample is part of a study of CD8 T cell repertoires and influenza (dated by TCRdb to between 2016 and 2019). Regarding the complete study: The cohort consisted of several healthy influenza A-immune young adults aged 18 to 29 plus two middle-aged donors. In this study, next-generation sequencing of both TCRalpha and TCRbeta chains was used to profile the M1-restricted CD8 T cell repertoire of more than 5 healthy donors.

The CDR3 sequence holds 14 residues, the cysteine and phenylalanine included. Only the CDR3 region is kept as DNA, spanning 42 bases read in frame from base 1. Trimming at the junction amounts to 3 bases on V and 0 bases on J, and the germline ends lie 9 bases apart. Reading the germline V gene gives CDR1 MGHDK and CDR2 SYGVNS. The research as a whole found: Only about half of M1-specific TCRs had the canonical 11-mer xRSx CDR3beta motif, whereas a 10-mer xGxY motif accounted for roughly 11%. In every donor, TRBV19 was the dominant gene in the M1-specific TCRbeta repertoire, making up roughly 50% to 89.5% of sequences. Sequence abundance could be biased by the use of cDNA templates through expression, reverse transcription or PCR, although unique clonotype numbers would not be affected. Although in vitro expansion could skew the repertoire, no significant skewing was found when 18 TRBV families were compared before and after expansion. On average, each donor had approximately 470 unique M1-specific TCRbeta clonotypes (range about 130-975), which suggests that earlier methods underestimated repertoire diversity.

The V gene is TRBV25-1 and the J gene is TRBJ2-7; D gene: possibly TRBD1, on 6 matching bases. The material sequenced was M1 dextramer-binding CD8+ T cells from cultured PBMCs. The cell subset or site label corresponds to: CD8 T cells sorted as dextramer-positive for the influenza matrix M1 58-66 peptide. This receptor was identified in an adult in good health. Here the CDR3 is given as CASSESDSSYEQYF. The DNA reads TGTGCCAGCAGTGAGTCGGACAGCTCCTACGAGCAGTACTTC.